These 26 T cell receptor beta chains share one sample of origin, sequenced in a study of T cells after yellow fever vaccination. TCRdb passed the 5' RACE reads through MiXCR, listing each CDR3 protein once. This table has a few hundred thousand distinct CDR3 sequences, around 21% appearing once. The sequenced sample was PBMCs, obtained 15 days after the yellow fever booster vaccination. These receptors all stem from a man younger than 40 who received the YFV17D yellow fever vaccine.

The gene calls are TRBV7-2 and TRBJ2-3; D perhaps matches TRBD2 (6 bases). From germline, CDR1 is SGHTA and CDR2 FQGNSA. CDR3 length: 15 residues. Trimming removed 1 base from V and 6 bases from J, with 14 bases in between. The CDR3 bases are TGTGCCAGCAGCTTAGGGCGGGGCCGTGTCGATACGCAGTATTTT. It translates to CASSLGRGRVDTQYF.

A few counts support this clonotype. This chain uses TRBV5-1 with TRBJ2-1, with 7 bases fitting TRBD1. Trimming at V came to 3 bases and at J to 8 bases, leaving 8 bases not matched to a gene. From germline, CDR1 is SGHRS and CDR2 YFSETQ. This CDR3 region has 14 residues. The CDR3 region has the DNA TGCGCCAGCAGCTCGTGGACAGGCCCCGATGAGCAGTTCTTC. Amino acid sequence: CASSSWTGPDEQFF.

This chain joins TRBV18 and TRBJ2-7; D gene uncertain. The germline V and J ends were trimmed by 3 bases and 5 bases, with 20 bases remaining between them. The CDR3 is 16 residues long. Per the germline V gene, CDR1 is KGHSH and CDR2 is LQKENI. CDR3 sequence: CASSPLQLLEIDEQYF. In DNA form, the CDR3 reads TGTGCCAGCTCACCTCTACAGCTTTTGGAGATCGACGAGCAGTACTTC.

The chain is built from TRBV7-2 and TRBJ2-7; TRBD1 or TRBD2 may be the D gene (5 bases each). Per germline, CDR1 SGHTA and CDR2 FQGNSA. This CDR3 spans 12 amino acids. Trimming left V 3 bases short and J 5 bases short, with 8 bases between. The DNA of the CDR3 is TGTGCCAGCAGCTTGAGGGGCCACGAGCAGTACTTC. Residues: CASSLRGHEQYF.

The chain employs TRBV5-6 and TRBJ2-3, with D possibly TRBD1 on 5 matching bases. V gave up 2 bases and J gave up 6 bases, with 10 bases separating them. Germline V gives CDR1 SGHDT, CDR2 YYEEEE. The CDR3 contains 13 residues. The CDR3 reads CASSFNRRDTQYF. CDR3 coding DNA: TGTGCCAGCAGCTTTAACAGGCGGGATACGCAGTATTTT.

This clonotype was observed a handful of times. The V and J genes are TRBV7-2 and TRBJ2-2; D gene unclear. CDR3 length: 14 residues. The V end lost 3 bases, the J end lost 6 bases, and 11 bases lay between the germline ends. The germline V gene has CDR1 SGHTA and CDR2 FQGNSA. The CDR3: CASSLELVPGELFF. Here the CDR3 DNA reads TGTGCCAGCAGCTTGGAGCTAGTGCCCGGGGAGCTGTTTTTT. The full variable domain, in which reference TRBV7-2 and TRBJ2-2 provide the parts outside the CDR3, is GAGVSQSPSNKVTEKGKDVELRCDPISGHTALYWYRQSLGQGLEFLIYFQGNSAPDKSGLPSDRFSAERTGGSVSTLTIQRTQQEDSAVYLCASSLELVPGELFFGEGSRLTVL.

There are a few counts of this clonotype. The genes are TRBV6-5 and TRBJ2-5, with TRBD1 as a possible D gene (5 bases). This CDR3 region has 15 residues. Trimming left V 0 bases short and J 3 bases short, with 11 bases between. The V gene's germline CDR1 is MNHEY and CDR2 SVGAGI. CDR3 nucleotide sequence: TGTGCCAGCAGTTACTCGGTCTGGACAAAAGAGACCCAGTACTTC. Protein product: CASSYSVWTKETQYF.

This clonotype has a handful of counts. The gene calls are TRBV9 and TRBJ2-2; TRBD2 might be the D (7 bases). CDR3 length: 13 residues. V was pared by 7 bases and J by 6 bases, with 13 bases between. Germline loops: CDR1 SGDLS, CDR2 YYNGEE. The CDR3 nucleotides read TGTGCCAGCGGGGGGGCGCACGCCGGGGAGCTGTTTTTT. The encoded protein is CASGGAHAGELFF.

The CDR3: CASTAGVWETQYF. The CDR3 DNA is TGTGCCAGCACGGCGGGAGTTTGGGAGACCCAGTACTTC. The V gene is TRBV25-1, the J gene TRBJ2-5; 7 bases are a match to TRBD2. V was clipped by 7 bases and J by 5 bases; unmatched bases: 7. In germline, CDR1 is MGHDK, CDR2 SYGVNS. This CDR3 comprises 13 residues.

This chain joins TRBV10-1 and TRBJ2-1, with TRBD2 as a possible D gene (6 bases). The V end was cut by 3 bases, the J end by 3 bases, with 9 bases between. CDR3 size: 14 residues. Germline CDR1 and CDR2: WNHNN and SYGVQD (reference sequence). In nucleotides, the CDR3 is TGCGCCAGCAGTGACGGTAGCGGCTACAATGAGCAGTTCTTC. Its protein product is CASSDGSGYNEQFF.

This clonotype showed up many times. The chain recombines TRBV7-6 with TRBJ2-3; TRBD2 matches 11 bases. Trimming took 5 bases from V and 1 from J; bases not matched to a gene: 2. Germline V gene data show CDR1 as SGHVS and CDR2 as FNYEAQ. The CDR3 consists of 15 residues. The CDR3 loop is CASSRGLAGTDTQYF. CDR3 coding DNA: TGTGCCAGCAGCCGGGGACTAGCGGGCACAGATACGCAGTATTTT.

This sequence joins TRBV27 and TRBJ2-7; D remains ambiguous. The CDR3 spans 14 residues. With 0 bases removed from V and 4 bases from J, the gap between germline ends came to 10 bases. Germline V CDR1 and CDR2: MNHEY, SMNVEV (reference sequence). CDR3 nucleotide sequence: TGTGCCAGCAGTTTATCGGACGGTGCGTACGAGCAGTACTTC. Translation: CASSLSDGAYEQYF.

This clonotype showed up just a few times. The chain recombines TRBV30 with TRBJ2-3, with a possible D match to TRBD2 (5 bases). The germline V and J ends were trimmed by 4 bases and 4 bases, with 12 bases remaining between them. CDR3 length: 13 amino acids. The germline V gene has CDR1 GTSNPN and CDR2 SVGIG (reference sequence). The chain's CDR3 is CAWTSGPPDTQYF. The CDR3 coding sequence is TGTGCCTGGACGAGCGGACCACCAGATACGCAGTATTTT.

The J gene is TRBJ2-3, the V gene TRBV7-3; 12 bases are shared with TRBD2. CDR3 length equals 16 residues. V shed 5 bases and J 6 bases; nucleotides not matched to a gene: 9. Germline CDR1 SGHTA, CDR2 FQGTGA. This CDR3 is CASSDGLAGQFDTQYF. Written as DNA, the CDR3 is TGTGCCAGCAGCGACGGACTAGCGGGACAATTTGATACGCAGTATTTT. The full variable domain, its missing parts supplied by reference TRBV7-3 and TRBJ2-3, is GAGVSQTPSNKVTEKGKYVELRCDPISGHTALYWYRQSLGQGPEFLIYFQGTGAADDSGLPNDRFFAVRPEGSVSTLKIQRTERGDSAVYLCASSDGLAGQFDTQYFGPGTRLTVL.

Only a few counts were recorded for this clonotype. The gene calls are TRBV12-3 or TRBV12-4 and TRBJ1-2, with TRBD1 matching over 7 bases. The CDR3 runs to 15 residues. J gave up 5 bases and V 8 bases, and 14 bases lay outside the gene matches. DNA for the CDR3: TGTGCCAGCGTTACCCTCATAGGGACAGTTTATGGCTACACCTTC. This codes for CASVTLIGTVYGYTF.

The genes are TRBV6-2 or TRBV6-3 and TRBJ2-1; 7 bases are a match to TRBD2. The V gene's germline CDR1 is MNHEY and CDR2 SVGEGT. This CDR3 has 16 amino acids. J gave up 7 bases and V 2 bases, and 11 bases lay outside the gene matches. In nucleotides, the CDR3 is TGTGCCAGCAGTTACCGGGGAGCGGGAATTCGGAATGAGCAGTTCTTC. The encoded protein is CASSYRGAGIRNEQFF.

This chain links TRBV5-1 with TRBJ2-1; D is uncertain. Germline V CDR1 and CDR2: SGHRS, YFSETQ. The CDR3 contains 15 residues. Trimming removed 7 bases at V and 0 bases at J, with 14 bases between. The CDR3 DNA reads TGCGCCAGCTACCCCTCCGGGTCCTCCTACAATGAGCAGTTCTTC. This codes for CASYPSGSSYNEQFF.

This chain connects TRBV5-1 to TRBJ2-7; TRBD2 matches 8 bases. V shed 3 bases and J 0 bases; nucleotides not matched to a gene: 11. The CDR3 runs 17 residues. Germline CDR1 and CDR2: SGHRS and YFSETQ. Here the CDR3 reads CASSSYPGGDSSYEQYF. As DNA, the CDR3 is TGCGCCAGCAGCTCTTATCCGGGAGGGGATAGCTCCTACGAGCAGTACTTC.

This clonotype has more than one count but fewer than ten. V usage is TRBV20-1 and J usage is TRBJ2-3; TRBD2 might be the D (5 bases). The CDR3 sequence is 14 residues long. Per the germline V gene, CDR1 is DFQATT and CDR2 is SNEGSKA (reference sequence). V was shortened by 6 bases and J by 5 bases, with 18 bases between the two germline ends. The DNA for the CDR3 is TGCAGTGCCACGGGTGTCGGGATCGGAGATACGCAGTATTTT. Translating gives CSATGVGIGDTQYF.

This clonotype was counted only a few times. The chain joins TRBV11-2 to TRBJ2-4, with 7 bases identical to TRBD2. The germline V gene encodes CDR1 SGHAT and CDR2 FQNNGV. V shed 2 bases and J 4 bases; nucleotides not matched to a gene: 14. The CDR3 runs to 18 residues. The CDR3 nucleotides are TGTGCCAGCAGCTTAAGTCTAGCCTGGGAGGGGTCAAAAAACATTCAGTACTTC. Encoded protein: CASSLSLAWEGSKNIQYF.

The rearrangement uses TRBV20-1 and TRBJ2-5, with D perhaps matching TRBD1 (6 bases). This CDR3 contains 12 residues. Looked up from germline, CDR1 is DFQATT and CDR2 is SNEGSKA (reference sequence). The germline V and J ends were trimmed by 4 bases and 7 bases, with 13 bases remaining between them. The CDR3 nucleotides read TGCAGTGCTAACAGGGAGTTGGGGACCCAGTACTTC. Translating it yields CSANRELGTQYF.

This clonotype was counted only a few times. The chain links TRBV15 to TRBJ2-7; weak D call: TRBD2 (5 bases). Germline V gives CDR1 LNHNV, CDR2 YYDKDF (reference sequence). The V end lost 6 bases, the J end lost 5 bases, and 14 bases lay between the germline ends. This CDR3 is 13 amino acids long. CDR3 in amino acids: CATRVGSKHEQYF. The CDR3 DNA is TGTGCCACCAGAGTTGGGAGTAAGCACGAGCAGTACTTC.

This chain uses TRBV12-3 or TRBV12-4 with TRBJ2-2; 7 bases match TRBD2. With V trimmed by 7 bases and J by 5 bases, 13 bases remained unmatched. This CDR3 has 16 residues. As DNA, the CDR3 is TGTGCCAGCATACTAATCGCGGGAGTGGTGACCGGGGAGCTGTTTTTT. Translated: CASILIAGVVTGELFF.

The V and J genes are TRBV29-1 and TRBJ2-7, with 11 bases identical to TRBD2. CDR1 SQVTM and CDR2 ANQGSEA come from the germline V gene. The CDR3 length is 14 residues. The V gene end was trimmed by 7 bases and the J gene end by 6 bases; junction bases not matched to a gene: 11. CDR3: CSATQLAGASEQYF. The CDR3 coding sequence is TGCAGCGCTACACAACTAGCGGGAGCTTCCGAGCAGTACTTC.

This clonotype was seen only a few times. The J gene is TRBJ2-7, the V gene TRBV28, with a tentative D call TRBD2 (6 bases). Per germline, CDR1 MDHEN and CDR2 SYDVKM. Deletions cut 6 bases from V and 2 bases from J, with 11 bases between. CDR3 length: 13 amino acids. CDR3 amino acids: CASSLSSAYEQYF. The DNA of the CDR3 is TGTGCCAGCAGCTTGTCTAGCGCCTACGAGCAGTACTTC.

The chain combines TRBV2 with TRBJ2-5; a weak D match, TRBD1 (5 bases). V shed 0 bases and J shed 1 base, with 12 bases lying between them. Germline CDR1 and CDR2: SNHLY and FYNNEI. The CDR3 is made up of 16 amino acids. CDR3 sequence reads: CASSEALSQGQETQYF. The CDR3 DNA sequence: TGTGCCAGCAGTGAAGCGCTTAGTCAGGGCCAAGAGACCCAGTACTTC.